This TCR beta chain emerged from a study of PD-L1 blockade in urothelial cancer. Using immunoSEQ multiplex PCR, the repertoire was profiled, and TCRdb retains in-frame clones only, with some absent. The table records around 100,000 clones, more than 75% of them present only once. The CDR3 is 15 amino acids. The V and J ends lost 7 bases and 0 bases, in that order; junction bases with no gene match: 5. Germline V gene lookup returns CDR1 MNHEY and CDR2 SVGAGI. Time point denoted: pretreatment peripheral blood. Here the sequenced sample was PBMCs, taken around atezolizumab (anti-PD-L1) treatment. This chain uses TRBV6-5 with TRBJ2-2, with TRBD1 matching over 7 bases. The TCR was taken from a man between 60 and 70 years old with urothelial cancer. The CDR3 is CASTPGQTNTGELFF. CDR3 nucleotides: TGTGCCAGCACCCCGGGACAGACGAACACCGGGGAGCTGTTTTTT.